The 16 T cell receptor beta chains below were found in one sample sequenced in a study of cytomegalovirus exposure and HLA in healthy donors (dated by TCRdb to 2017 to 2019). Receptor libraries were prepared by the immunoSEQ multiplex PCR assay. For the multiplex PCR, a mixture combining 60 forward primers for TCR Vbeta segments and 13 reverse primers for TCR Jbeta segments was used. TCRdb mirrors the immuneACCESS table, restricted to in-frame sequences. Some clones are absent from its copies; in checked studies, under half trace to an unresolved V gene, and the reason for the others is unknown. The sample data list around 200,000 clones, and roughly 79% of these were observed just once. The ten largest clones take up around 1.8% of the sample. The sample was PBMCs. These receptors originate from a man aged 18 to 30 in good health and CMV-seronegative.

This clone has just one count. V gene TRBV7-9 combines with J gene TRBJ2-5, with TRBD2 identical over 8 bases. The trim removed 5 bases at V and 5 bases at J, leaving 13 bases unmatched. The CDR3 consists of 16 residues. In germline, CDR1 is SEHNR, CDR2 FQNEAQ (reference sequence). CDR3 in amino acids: CASSNIAGSGKETQYF. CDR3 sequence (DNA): TGTGCCAGCAGCAATATAGCGGGGTCGGGAAAGGAGACCCAGTACTTC.

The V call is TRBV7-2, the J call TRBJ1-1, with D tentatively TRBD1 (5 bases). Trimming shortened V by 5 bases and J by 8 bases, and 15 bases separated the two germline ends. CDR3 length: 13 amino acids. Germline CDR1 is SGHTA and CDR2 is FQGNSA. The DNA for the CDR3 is TGTGCCAGCAGCCAAATAGGGGTATTAGAAGCTTTCTTT. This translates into CASSQIGVLEAFF.

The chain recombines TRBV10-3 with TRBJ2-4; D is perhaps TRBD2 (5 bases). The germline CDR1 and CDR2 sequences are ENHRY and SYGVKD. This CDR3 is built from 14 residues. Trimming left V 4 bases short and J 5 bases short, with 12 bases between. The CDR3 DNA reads TGTGCCATCAGTGCGCCGGGGAAAGAAAACATTCAGTACTTC. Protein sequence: CAISAPGKENIQYF.

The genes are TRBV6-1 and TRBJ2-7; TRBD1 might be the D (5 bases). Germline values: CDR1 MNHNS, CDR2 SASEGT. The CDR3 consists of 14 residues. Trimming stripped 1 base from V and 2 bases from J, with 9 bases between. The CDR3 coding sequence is TGTGCCAGCAGTGAAGAAAGGGGTACCTACGAGCAGTACTTC. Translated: CASSEERGTYEQYF.

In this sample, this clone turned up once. The CDR3 region has the DNA TGCGCCAGCAGCCTGGAGACAGGCTACTACGAGCAGTACTTC. It specifies CASSLETGYYEQYF. The chain recombines TRBV5-1 with TRBJ2-7, with a weak D call TRBD1 (6 bases). Germline V gene data show CDR1 as SGHRS and CDR2 as YFSETQ. V gave up 4 bases and J gave up 3 bases, with 14 bases separating them. The CDR3 has 14 residues.

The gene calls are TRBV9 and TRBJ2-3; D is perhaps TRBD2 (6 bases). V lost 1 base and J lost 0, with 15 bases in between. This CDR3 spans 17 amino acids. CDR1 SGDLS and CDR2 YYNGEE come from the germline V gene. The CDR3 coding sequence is TGTGCCAGCAGCGTAAGAACAGTCGGACTAAGCACAGATACGCAGTATTTT. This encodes CASSVRTVGLSTDTQYF.

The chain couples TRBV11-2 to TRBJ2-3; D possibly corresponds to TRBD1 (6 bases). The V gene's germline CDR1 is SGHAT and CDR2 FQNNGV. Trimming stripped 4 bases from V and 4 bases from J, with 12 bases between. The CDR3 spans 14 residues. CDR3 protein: CASSSQGRADTQYF. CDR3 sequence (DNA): TGTGCCAGCAGCTCACAGGGTAGAGCAGATACGCAGTATTTT.

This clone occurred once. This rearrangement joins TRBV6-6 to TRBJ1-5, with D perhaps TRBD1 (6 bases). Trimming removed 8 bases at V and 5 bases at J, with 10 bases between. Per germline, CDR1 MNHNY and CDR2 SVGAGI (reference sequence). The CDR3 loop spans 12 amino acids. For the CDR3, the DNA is TGTGCCAGCGTTAAGGGGGATCAGCCCCAGCATTTT. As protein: CASVKGDQPQHF.

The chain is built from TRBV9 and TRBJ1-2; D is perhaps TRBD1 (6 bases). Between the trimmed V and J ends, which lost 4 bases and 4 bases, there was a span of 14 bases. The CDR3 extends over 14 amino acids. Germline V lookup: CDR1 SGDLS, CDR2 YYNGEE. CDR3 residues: CASSLGQPSYGYTF. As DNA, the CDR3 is TGTGCCAGCAGCTTAGGACAGCCCTCCTATGGCTACACCTTC. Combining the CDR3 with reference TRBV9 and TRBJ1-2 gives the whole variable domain DSGVTQTPKHLITATGQRVTLRCSPRSGDLSVYWYQQSLDQGLQFLIQYYNGEERAKGNILERFSAQQFPDLHSELNLSSLELGDSALYFCASSLGQPSYGYTFGSGTRLTVV.

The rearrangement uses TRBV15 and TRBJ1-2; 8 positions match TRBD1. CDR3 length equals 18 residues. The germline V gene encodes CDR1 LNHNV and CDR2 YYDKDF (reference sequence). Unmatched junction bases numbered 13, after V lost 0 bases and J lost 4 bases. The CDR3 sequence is CATSRDNPGTGGGYGYTF. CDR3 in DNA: TGTGCCACCAGCAGAGACAACCCCGGGACAGGCGGTGGCTATGGCTACACCTTC.

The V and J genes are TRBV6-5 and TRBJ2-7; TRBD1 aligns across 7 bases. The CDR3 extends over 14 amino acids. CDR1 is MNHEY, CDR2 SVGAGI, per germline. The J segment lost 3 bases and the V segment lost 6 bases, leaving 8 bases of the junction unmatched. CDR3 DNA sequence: TGTGCCAGCAGGAAAACGGGACAGCGCTACGAGCAGTACTTC. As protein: CASRKTGQRYEQYF.

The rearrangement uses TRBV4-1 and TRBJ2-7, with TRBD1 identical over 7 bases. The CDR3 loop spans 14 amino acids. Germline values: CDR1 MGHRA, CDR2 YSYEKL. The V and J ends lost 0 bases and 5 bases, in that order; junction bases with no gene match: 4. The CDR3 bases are TGCGCCAGCAGCCAAGACCCTGACAGGGACGAGCAGTACTTC. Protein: CASSQDPDRDEQYF.

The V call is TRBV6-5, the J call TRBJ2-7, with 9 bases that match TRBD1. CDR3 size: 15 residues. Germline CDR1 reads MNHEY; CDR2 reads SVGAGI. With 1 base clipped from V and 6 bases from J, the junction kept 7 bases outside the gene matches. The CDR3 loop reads CASSYLPGQGPEQYF. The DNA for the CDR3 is TGTGCCAGCAGTTACTTACCGGGACAGGGACCCGAGCAGTACTTC.

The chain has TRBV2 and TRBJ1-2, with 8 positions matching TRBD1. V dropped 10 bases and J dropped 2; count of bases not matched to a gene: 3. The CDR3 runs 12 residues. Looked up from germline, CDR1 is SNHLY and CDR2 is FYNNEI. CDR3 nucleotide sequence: TGTGCCACCCGGACAGGGAACTATGGCTACACCTTC. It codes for CATRTGNYGYTF. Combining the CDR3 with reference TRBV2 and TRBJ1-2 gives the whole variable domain EPEVTQTPSHQVTQMGQEVILRCVPISNHLYFYWYRQILGQKVEFLVSFYNNEISEKSEIFDDQFSVERPDGSNFTLKIRSTKLEDSAMYFCATRTGNYGYTFGSGTRLTVV.

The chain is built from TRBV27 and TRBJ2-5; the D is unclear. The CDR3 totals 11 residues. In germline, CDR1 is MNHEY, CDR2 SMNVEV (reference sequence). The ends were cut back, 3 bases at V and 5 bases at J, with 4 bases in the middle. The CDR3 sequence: CASSFRETQYF. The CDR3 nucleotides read TGTGCCAGCAGTTTTCGGGAGACCCAGTACTTC.

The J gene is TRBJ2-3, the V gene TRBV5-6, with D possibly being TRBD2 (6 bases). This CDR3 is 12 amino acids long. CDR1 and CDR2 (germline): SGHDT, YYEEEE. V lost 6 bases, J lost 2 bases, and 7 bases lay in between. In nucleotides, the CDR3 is TGTGCCAGCACGGGACTCACAGATACGCAGTATTTT. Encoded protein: CASTGLTDTQYF.